The source of this T cell receptor (beta chain) is a study of cytomegalovirus exposure and HLA in healthy donors. 60 Vbeta and 13 Jbeta primers were used in PCR. Sequencing used immunoSEQ multiplex PCR; TCRdb keeps in-frame clones, though not all of them. The sample holds approximately 95,000 clones; approximately 80% are singletons and the top ten take roughly 4%. General study results and limits: Analysis performed later showed TCR beta chains linked to HLA being more clonally expanded than equally common others. Roughly even sequencing depth across donors was the assumption behind the presence/absence analyses.

At sampling all donors were nominally healthy, likely with unrecorded immune exposures. Looked up from germline, CDR1 is SSHAT and CDR2 is FNYEAQ (reference sequence). CDR3 length equals 12 residues. In regard to this clone: What it recognizes is unknown. Its ends do not fully match the called genes, so a read error is possible.

The sample comprised PBMCs. This chain uses TRBV7-7 with TRBJ2-1; D is ambiguous. This sequence originates from a woman aged 70-85 years in good health and CMV-seropositive. In DNA form, the CDR3 reads TGTGCTAGCAGCTTTGACGGCGGTGAGCAGTTCTTC. Translated: CASSFDGGEQFF.